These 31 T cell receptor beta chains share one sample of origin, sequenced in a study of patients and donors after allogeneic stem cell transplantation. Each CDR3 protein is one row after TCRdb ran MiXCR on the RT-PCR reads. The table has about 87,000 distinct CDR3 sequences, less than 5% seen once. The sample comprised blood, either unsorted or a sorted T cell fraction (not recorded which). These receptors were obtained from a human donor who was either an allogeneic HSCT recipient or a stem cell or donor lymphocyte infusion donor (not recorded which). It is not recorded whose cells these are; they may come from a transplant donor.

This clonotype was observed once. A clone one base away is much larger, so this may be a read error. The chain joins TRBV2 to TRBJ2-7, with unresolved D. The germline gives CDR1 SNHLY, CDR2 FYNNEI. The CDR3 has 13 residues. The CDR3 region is CANSERELGEQYF. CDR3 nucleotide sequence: TGTGCCAACAGTGAAAGGGAATTGGGGGAGCAGTACTTC.

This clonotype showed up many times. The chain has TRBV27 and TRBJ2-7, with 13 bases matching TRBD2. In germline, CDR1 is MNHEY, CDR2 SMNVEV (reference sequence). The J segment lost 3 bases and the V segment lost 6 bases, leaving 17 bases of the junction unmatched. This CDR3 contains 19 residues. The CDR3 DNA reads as TGTGCCAGCAGAAGGGCCACTAGCGGGAGGGCCGCAGATCACTACGAGCAGTACTTC. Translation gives CASRRATSGRAADHYEQYF.

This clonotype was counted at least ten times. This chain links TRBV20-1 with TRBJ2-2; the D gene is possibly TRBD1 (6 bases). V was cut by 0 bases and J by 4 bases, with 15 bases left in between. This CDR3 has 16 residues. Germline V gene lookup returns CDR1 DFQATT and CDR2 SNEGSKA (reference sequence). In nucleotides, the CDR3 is TGCAGTGCTAGAGATCTTCGGGCAGGGGCCACCGGGGAGCTGTTTTTT. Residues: CSARDLRAGATGELFF.

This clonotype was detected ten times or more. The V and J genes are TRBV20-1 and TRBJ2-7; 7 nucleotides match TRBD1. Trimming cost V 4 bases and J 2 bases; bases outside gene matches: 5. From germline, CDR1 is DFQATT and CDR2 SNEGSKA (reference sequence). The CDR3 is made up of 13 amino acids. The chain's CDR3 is CSATEGAPYEQYF. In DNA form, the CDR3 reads TGCAGTGCTACAGAGGGGGCACCCTACGAGCAGTACTTC.

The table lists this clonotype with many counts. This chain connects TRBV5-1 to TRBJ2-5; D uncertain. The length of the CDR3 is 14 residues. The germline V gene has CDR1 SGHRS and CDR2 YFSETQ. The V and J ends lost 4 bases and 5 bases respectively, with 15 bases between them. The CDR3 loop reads CASSVGSPGETQYF. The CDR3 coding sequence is TGCGCCAGCAGCGTCGGATCTCCCGGGGAGACCCAGTACTTC.

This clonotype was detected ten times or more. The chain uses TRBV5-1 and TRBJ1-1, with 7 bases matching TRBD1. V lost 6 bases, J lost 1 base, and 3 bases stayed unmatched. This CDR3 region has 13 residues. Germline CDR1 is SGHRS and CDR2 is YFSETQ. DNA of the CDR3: TGCGCCAGCACCAGGGGGGCGAACACTGAAGCTTTCTTT. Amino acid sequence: CASTRGANTEAFF.

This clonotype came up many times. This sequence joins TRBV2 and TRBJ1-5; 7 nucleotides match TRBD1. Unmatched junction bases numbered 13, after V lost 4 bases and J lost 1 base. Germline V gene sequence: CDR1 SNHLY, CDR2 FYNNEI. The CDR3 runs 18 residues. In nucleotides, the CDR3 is TGTGCCAGCAGTGCTGAGACAGGGATAATATTGAGCAATCAGCCCCAGCATTTT. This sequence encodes CASSAETGIILSNQPQHF.

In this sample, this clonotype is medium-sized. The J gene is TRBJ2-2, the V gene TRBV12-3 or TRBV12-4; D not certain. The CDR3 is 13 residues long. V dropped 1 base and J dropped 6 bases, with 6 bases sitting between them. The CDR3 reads CASSLETAGELFF. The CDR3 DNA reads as TGTGCCAGCAGTTTAGAAACAGCCGGGGAGCTGTTTTTT.

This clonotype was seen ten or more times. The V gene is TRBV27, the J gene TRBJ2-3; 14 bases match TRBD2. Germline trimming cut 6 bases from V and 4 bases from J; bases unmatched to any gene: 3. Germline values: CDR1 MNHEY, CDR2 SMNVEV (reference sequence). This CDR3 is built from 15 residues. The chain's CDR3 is CASRRLAGGSDTQYF. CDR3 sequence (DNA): TGTGCCAGCAGAAGACTAGCGGGAGGGTCAGATACGCAGTATTTT.

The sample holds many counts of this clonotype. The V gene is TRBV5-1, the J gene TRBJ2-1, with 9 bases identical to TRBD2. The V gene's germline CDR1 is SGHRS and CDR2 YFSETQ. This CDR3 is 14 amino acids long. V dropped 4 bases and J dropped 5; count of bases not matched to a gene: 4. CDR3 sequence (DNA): TGCGCCAGCAGCACGACTAGCGGAAACAATGAGCAGTTCTTC. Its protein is CASSTTSGNNEQFF.

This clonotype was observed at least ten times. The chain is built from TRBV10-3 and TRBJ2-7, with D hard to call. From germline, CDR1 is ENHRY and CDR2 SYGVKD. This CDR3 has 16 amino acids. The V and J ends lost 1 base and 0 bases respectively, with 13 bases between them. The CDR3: CAISELGTYGSYEQYF. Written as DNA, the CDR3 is TGTGCCATCAGTGAGTTGGGAACTTACGGCTCCTACGAGCAGTACTTC.

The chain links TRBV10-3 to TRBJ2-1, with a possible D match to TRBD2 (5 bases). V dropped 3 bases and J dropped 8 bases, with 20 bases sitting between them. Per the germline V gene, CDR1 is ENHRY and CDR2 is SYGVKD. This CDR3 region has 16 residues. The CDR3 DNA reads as TGTGCCATCAGTGATGTGCCTAGCTTTGGTGACGATGAGCAGTTCTTC. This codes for CAISDVPSFGDDEQFF.

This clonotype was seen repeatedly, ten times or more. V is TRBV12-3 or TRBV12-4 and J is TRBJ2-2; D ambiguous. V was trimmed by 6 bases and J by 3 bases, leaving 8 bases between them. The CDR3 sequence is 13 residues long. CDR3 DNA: TGTGCCAGCAGCCAAACTTACACCGGGGAGCTGTTTTTT. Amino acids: CASSQTYTGELFF.

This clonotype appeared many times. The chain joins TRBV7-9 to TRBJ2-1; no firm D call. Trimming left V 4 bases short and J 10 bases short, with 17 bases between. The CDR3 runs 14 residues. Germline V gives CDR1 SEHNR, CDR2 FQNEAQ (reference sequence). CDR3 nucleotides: TGTGCCAGCAGCTCCGCAGGTGCCTCAGTGGAGCAGTTCTTC. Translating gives CASSSAGASVEQFF. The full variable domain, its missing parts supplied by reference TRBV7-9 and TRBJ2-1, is DTGVSQNPRHKITKRGQNVTFRCDPISEHNRLYWYRQTLGQGPEFLTYFQNEAQLEKSRLLSDRFSAERPKGSFSTLEIQRTEQGDSAMYLCASSSAGASVEQFFGPGTRLTVL.

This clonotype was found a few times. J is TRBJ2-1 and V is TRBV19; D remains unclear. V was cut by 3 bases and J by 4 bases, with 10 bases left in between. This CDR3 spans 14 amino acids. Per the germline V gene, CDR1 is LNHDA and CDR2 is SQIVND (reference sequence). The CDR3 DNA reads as TGTGCCAGTAGTATGTGGGCAGCTTACAATGAGCAGTTCTTC. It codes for CASSMWAAYNEQFF.

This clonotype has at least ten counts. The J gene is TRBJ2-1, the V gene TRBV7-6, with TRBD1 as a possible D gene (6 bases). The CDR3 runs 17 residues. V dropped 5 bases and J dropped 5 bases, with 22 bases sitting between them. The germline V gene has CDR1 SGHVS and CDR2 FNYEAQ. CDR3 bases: TGTGCCAGCAGCACCCCGAGGGGGTCCCCCACACACAATGAGCAGTTCTTC. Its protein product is CASSTPRGSPTHNEQFF. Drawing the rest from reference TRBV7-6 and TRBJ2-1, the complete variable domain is GAGVSQSPRYKVTKRGQDVALRCDPISGHVSLYWYRQALGQGPEFLTYFNYEAQQDKSGLPNDRFSAERPEGSISTLTIQRTEQRDSAMYRCASSTPRGSPTHNEQFFGPGTRLTVL.

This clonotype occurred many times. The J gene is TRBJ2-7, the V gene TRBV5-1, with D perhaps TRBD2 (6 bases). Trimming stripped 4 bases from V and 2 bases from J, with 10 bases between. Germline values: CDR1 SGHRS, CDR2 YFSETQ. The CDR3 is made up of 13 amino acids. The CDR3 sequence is CASSSRETYEQYF. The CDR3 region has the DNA TGCGCCAGCAGCAGCCGGGAGACCTACGAGCAGTACTTC.

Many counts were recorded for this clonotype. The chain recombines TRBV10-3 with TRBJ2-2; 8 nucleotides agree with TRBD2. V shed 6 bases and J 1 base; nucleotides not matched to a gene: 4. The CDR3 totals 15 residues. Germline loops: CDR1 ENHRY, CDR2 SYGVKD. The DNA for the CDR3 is TGTGCCATCAGGCCGGGACTAGAGAACACCGGGGAGCTGTTTTTT. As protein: CAIRPGLENTGELFF.

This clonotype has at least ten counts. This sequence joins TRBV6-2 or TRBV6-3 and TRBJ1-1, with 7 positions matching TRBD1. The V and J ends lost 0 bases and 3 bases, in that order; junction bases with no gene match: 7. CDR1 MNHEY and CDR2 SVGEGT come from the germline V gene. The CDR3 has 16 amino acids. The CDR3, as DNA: TGTGCCAGCAGTTACTCGCGGGACAGCTTAGACACTGAAGCTTTCTTT. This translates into CASSYSRDSLDTEAFF.

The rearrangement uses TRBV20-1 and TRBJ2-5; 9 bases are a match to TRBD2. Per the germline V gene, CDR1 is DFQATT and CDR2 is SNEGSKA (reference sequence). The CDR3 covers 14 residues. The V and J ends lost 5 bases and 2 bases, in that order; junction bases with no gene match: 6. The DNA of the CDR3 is TGCAGTGCTCCGACTAGCGGAGAACAAGAGACCCAGTACTTC. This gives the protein CSAPTSGEQETQYF.

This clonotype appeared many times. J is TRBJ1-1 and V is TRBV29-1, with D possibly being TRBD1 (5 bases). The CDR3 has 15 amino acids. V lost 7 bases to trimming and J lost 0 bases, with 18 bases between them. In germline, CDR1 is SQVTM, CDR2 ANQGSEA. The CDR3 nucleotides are TGCAGCGCGGCACAAGGATGGGGGATGAACACTGAAGCTTTCTTT. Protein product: CSAAQGWGMNTEAFF.

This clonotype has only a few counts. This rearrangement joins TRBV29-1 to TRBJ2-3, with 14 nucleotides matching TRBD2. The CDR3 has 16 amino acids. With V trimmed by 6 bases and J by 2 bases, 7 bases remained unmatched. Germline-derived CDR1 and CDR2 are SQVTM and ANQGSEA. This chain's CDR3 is CSVVRLAGGNTDTQYF. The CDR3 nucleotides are TGCAGCGTAGTCAGACTAGCGGGGGGGAACACAGATACGCAGTATTTT.

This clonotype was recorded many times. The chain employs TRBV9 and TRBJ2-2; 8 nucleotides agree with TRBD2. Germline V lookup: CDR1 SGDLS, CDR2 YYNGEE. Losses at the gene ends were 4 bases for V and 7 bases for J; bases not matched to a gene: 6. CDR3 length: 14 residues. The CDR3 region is CASSSGGANGELFF. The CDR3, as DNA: TGTGCCAGCAGCTCCGGGGGGGCAAACGGGGAGCTGTTTTTT.

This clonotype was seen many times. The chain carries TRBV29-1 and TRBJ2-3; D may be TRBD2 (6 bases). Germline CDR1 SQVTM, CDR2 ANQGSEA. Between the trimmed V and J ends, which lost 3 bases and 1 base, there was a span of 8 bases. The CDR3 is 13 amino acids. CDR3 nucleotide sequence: TGCAGCGTTGAGGCTAGCGGCACAGATACGCAGTATTTT. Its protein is CSVEASGTDTQYF.

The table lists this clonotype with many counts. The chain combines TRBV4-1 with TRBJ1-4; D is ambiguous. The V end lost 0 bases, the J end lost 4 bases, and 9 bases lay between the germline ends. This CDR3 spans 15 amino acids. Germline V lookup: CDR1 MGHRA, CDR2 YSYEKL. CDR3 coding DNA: TGCGCCAGCAGCCAAGAGCGGGGAAATAATGAAAAACTGTTTTTT. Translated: CASSQERGNNEKLFF.

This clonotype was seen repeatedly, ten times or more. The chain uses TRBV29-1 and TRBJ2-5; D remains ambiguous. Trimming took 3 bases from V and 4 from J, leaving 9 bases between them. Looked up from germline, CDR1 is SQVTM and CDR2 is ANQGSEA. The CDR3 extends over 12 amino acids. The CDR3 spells CSVEGSPETQYF. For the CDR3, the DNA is TGCAGCGTTGAGGGTAGCCCAGAGACCCAGTACTTC. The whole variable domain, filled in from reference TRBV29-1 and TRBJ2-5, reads SAVISQKPSRDICQRGTSLTIQCQVDSQVTMMFWYRQQPGQSLTLIATANQGSEATYESGFVIDKFPISRPNLTFSTLTVSNMSPEDSSIYLCSVEGSPETQYFGPGTRLLVL.

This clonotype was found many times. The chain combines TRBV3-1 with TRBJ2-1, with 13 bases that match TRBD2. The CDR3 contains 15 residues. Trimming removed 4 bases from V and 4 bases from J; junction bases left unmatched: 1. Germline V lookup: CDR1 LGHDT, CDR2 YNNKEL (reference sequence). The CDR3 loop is CASSRGLAGYNEQFF. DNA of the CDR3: TGTGCCAGCAGCCGGGGACTAGCGGGGTACAATGAGCAGTTCTTC.

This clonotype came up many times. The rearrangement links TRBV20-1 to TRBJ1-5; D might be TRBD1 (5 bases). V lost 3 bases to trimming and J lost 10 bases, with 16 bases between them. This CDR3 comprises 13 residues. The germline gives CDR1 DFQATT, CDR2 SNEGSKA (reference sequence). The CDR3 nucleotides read TGCAGTGCTAGTAGATCGGGGACCGAACCCCAGCATTTT. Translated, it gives CSASRSGTEPQHF.

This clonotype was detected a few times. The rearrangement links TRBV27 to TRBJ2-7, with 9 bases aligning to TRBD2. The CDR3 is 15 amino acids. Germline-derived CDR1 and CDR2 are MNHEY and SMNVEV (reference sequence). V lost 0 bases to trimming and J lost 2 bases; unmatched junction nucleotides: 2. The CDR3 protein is CASSLSTSGPYEQYF. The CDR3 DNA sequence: TGTGCCAGCAGTTTATCGACTAGCGGTCCCTACGAGCAGTACTTC.

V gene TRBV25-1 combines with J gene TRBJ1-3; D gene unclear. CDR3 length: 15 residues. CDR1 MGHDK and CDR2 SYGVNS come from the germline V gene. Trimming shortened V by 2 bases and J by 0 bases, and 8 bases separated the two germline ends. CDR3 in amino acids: CASSEQVVSGNTIYF. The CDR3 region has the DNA TGTGCCAGCAGTGAACAGGTCGTCTCTGGAAACACCATATATTTT.

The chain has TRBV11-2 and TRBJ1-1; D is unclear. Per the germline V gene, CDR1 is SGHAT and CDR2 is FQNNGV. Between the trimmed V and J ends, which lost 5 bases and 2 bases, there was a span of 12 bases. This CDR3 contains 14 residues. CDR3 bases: TGTGCCAGCAGCCCCAGCTACTCTAACACTGAAGCTTTCTTT. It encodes CASSPSYSNTEAFF.